This T cell receptor (beta chain) was observed in a study of cytomegalovirus exposure and HLA in healthy donors. Study-wide points: Being productive about 90% or about 30% of the time was typical of most TCR beta V segments in an earlier analysis. Most TCRs appeared rarely, but some public TCRs recurred in many donors.

On this clone: The antigen is not known.

CDR1 SGDLS and CDR2 YYNGEE come from the germline V gene. The trim removed 3 bases at V and 5 bases at J, leaving 7 bases unmatched. The CDR3 length is 15 residues. PCR primers comprised 60 Vbeta and 13 Jbeta primers. Libraries were prepared by immunoSEQ multiplex PCR; TCRdb keeps only in-frame clonotypes and omits some of them. The sample features tens of thousands of clones, with approximately 1.6% in its top ten. The chain uses TRBV9 and TRBJ2-1; TRBD2 matches 8 bases. The receptor's source is an older woman in good health and CMV-seronegative. The sequenced sample was PBMCs. Written as DNA, the CDR3 is TGTGCCAGCAGCGGGGGACTAGGGGTTAACAATGAGCAGTTCTTC. It is translated as CASSGGLGVNNEQFF.